The 32 T cell receptor beta chains reported below all come from one sample, sequenced in a study of blood T cell repertoires in COVID-19. Clones were sequenced by immunoSEQ multiplex PCR, and TCRdb holds only the in-frame ones, with some missing. Of about 180,000 clones listed, around 83% are singletons. Sequencing was carried out using peripheral blood. The source is a woman between 65 and 79 years old with COVID-19, enrolled during active disease.

The chain carries TRBV24-1 and TRBJ2-4; 7 nucleotides align to TRBD1. This CDR3 is built from 18 residues. Trimming took 1 base from V and 0 from J; bases not matched to a gene: 8. Germline V gives CDR1 KGHDR, CDR2 SFDVKD. The CDR3 is CATSDFLATGVAKNIQYF. CDR3 in DNA: TGTGCCACCAGTGATTTCCTTGCAACAGGGGTAGCCAAAAACATTCAGTACTTC.

The gene calls are TRBV5-5 and TRBJ2-7, with a possible D match to TRBD1 (6 bases). CDR1 is SGHKS and CDR2 is YYEKEE in the germline V gene (reference sequence). Trimming stripped 4 bases from V and 2 bases from J, with 19 bases between. This CDR3 region has 16 residues. CDR3 in DNA: TGTGCCAGCAGCCAGACCCTTTTGGGGGCCCCCTACGAGCAGTACTTC. Translation: CASSQTLLGAPYEQYF.

V and J are TRBV9 and TRBJ1-3; D may be TRBD1 (5 bases). V was pared by 4 bases and J by 8 bases, with 16 bases between. Germline-derived CDR1 and CDR2 are SGDLS and YYNGEE. The CDR3 runs to 14 residues. The CDR3 loop reads CASSPRTRGDTIYF. In DNA, the CDR3 is TGTGCCAGCAGCCCCCGGACCCGGGGGGACACCATATATTTT.

This rearrangement joins TRBV7-9 to TRBJ1-2, with TRBD1 matching 7 bases. The V gene end was trimmed by 0 bases and the J gene end by 4 bases; junction bases not matched to a gene: 8. This CDR3 spans 16 amino acids. Per the germline V gene, CDR1 is SEHNR and CDR2 is FQNEAQ (reference sequence). As DNA, the CDR3 is TGTGCCAGCAGCTTAGCCTCCGGGACAGCCTCCTATGGCTACACCTTC. It is translated as CASSLASGTASYGYTF.

V gene TRBV4-3 combines with J gene TRBJ2-7; D ambiguous. The germline gives CDR1 LGHNA, CDR2 YSLEER. This CDR3 has 13 amino acids. V dropped 1 base and J dropped 6 bases, with 10 bases sitting between them. The CDR3 spells CASSQALLSEQYF. CDR3 nucleotide sequence: TGCGCCAGCAGCCAAGCCCTCCTGAGCGAGCAGTACTTC.

This chain links TRBV19 with TRBJ2-2; unclear D gene. The CDR3 has 14 amino acids. V lost 6 bases to trimming and J lost 2 bases, with 10 bases between them. Germline V CDR1 and CDR2: LNHDA, SQIVND (reference sequence). The CDR3 DNA is TGTGCCAGTAGCCTGGGCCTTAACACCGGGGAGCTGTTTTTT. Translating it yields CASSLGLNTGELFF. Full variable domain (outside the CDR3, taken from reference TRBV19 and TRBJ2-2): DGGITQSPKYLFRKEGQNVTLSCEQNLNHDAMYWYRQDPGQGLRLIYYSQIVNDFQKGDIAEGYSVSREKKESFPLTVTSAQKNPTAFYLCASSLGLNTGELFFGEGSRLTVL.

The chain couples TRBV28 to TRBJ2-4; D might be TRBD2 (5 bases). V lost 6 bases, J lost 7 bases, and 19 bases lay in between. The CDR3 spans 15 residues. Germline CDR1 and CDR2: MDHEN and SYDVKM. The CDR3 nucleotides are TGTGCCAGCAGCGGAGCCGGGAATCGGCACAACATTCAGTACTTC. It translates to CASSGAGNRHNIQYF.

The chain carries TRBV7-9 and TRBJ1-1, with D possibly matching TRBD1 (5 bases). There are 13 residues in the CDR3. Trimming cost V 5 bases and J 4 bases, with 11 bases left between them. CDR1 is SEHNR, CDR2 FQNEAQ, per germline (reference sequence). This CDR3 reads CASSLEGATEAFF. CDR3 in DNA: TGTGCCAGCAGCCTGGAAGGGGCCACTGAAGCTTTCTTT.

V gene TRBV5-4 combines with J gene TRBJ1-4; TRBD1 matches 7 bases. The CDR3 has 15 residues. The ends lost 3 bases at V and 0 bases at J; junction bases unmatched: 2. The germline V gene encodes CDR1 SGHNT and CDR2 YYREEE (reference sequence). This chain's CDR3 is CASSWDRSTNEKLFF. The CDR3 coding sequence is TGTGCCAGCAGCTGGGACAGATCAACTAATGAAAAACTGTTTTTT.

The chain couples TRBV29-1 to TRBJ2-7; the match to TRBD1 covers 8 bases. Germline CDR1 reads SQVTM; CDR2 reads ANQGSEA. This CDR3 comprises 13 residues. J lost 7 bases, V lost 0 bases, and 5 bases had no gene match. CDR3 in amino acids: CSVEETQGGEQYF. The CDR3, as DNA: TGCAGCGTTGAAGAGACACAGGGGGGAGAGCAGTACTTC.

Only one count was recorded for this clone. The CDR3 nucleotides read TGTGCCAGCAGTGCCTCCCCTGGAGGAGGGCACTACGAGCAGTACTTC. Translating it yields CASSASPGGGHYEQYF. The rearrangement uses TRBV25-1 and TRBJ2-7, with TRBD2 as a possible D gene (6 bases). This CDR3 is 16 amino acids long. Looked up from germline, CDR1 is MGHDK and CDR2 is SYGVNS. The germline V and J ends were trimmed by 4 bases and 3 bases, with 19 bases remaining between them.

The chain links TRBV29-1 to TRBJ1-5, with a possible D match to TRBD1 (5 bases). The germline V gene has CDR1 SQVTM and CDR2 ANQGSEA. V was trimmed by 0 bases and J by 7 bases, leaving 10 bases between them. There are 13 residues in the CDR3. DNA of the CDR3: TGCAGCGTTGAAGATCGGGAGGGGCAGCCCCAGCATTTT. Amino acids: CSVEDREGQPQHF.

The gene calls are TRBV6-5 and TRBJ2-1, with TRBD2 as a possible D gene (5 bases). The CDR3 consists of 16 residues. CDR1 and CDR2 from the germline V gene are MNHEY and SVGAGI. The V gene lost 4 bases and the J gene lost 0 bases, with 13 bases spanning the gap. The CDR3 DNA reads TGTGCCAGCAGTTGGACGGGATCTAGCTCCTACAATGAGCAGTTCTTC. Translation gives CASSWTGSSSYNEQFF.

V gene TRBV28 combines with J gene TRBJ1-3; TRBD1 matches 7 bases. The germline CDR1 and CDR2 sequences are MDHEN and SYDVKM. CDR3 length equals 17 residues. Unmatched junction bases numbered 12, after V lost 5 bases and J lost 2 bases. Here the CDR3 reads CASSVGQALATGNTIYF. CDR3 sequence (DNA): TGTGCCAGCAGTGTTGGACAGGCCCTTGCTACTGGAAACACCATATATTTT.

This chain connects TRBV19 to TRBJ2-7, with 8 positions matching TRBD1. The CDR3 contains 15 residues. The V segment lost 5 bases and the J segment 4 bases; nucleotides outside the gene matches: 10. The germline CDR1 and CDR2 sequences are LNHDA and SQIVND (reference sequence). DNA for the CDR3: TGTGCCAGTAGTCCTTCCGGGACAGGACGGTACGAGCAGTACTTC. Encoded protein: CASSPSGTGRYEQYF.

The V and J genes are TRBV2 and TRBJ2-5, with D unresolved. The length of the CDR3 is 13 residues. Trimming stripped 6 bases from V and 2 bases from J, with 10 bases between. Germline CDR1 reads SNHLY; CDR2 reads FYNNEI. The CDR3 loop reads CASSEPLQETQYF. The CDR3 region has the DNA TGTGCCAGCAGCGAACCCTTACAAGAGACCCAGTACTTC.

J is TRBJ2-3 and V is TRBV10-1, with TRBD2 matching over 7 bases. Germline loops: CDR1 WNHNN, CDR2 SYGVQD (reference sequence). Losses at the gene ends were 2 bases for V and 0 bases for J; bases not matched to a gene: 5. This CDR3 region has 16 residues. CDR3 sequence (DNA): TGCGCCAGCAGTGAGATGACTAGCAGAAGCACAGATACGCAGTATTTT. It specifies CASSEMTSRSTDTQYF.

The V gene is TRBV7-2, the J gene TRBJ2-3, with TRBD2 identical over 10 bases. There are 16 residues in the CDR3. CDR1 is SGHTA and CDR2 is FQGNSA in the germline V gene. V trimming: 1 base; J trimming: 5 bases; junction bases outside the gene matches: 6. CDR3: CASSLGLAGAVDTQYF. CDR3 bases: TGTGCCAGCAGCTTAGGGCTAGCGGGAGCCGTAGATACGCAGTATTTT.

The gene calls are TRBV6-2 or TRBV6-3 and TRBJ1-2; no clear D gene. Per the germline V gene, CDR1 is MNHEY and CDR2 is SVGEGT. V dropped 0 bases and J dropped 2 bases, with 13 bases sitting between them. The CDR3 is 16 residues long. CDR3 loop: CASSYSQHSLNYGYTF. CDR3 DNA: TGTGCCAGCAGTTACTCTCAGCACAGCCTGAACTATGGCTACACCTTC.

This chain links TRBV18 with TRBJ2-4; D is ambiguous. The V end lost 4 bases, the J end lost 0 bases, and 10 bases lay between the germline ends. The CDR3 has 15 residues. CDR1 and CDR2 from the germline V gene are KGHSH and LQKENI. The CDR3 here is CASSRENLAKNIQYF. CDR3 nucleotides: TGTGCCAGCTCACGCGAGAACTTAGCCAAAAACATTCAGTACTTC.

The V gene is TRBV19, the J gene TRBJ2-4, with D possibly TRBD1 on 5 matching bases. The length of the CDR3 is 16 residues. Trimming pared 7 bases from V and 3 bases from J, leaving 19 bases between. Germline V gene lookup returns CDR1 LNHDA and CDR2 SQIVND (reference sequence). CDR3 sequence reads: CASKGSRLVLKNIQYF. The CDR3 region has the DNA TGTGCCAGTAAGGGGTCCAGGCTAGTACTCAAAAACATTCAGTACTTC.

The chain employs TRBV11-2 and TRBJ2-5, with 7 bases that match TRBD1. CDR3 size: 13 residues. The V gene end was trimmed by 7 bases and the J gene end by 1 base; junction bases not matched to a gene: 3. Germline CDR1 and CDR2: SGHAT and FQNNGV. The CDR3 DNA is TGTGCCAGCAACACAGGGGCCCAAGAGACCCAGTACTTC. It is translated as CASNTGAQETQYF.

The genes are TRBV28 and TRBJ1-4, with TRBD1 matching 7 bases. With V trimmed by 6 bases and J by 8 bases, 6 bases remained unmatched. CDR3 length equals 13 residues. The germline gives CDR1 MDHEN, CDR2 SYDVKM. The CDR3 nucleotides read TGTGCCAGCAGCGTTACAGGGGTAGAAAAACTGTTTTTT. Amino acid sequence: CASSVTGVEKLFF.

This clone was counted only a few times. This CDR3 is also generated by other DNA sequences in the sample. The CDR3 region is CASRRQGSSYEQYF. CDR3 sequence (DNA): TGTGCCAGCAGGAGACAGGGATCAAGCTACGAGCAGTACTTC. This sequence joins TRBV7-9 and TRBJ2-7; 7 nucleotides line up with TRBD1. Germline V lookup: CDR1 SEHNR, CDR2 FQNEAQ (reference sequence). J gave up 3 bases and V 6 bases, and 8 bases lay outside the gene matches. This CDR3 is 14 amino acids long. Supplemented by reference TRBV7-9 and TRBJ2-7, the full variable domain reads DTGVSQNPRHKITKRGQNVTFRCDPISEHNRLYWYRQTLGQGPEFLTYFQNEAQLEKSRLLSDRFSAERPKGSFSTLEIQRTEQGDSAMYLCASRRQGSSYEQYFGPGTRLTVT.

This rearrangement joins TRBV19 to TRBJ2-3; 11 nucleotides agree with TRBD2. This CDR3 comprises 17 residues. Germline V gives CDR1 LNHDA, CDR2 SQIVND (reference sequence). The junction had 8 bases not matched to a gene; V was cut back by 3 bases and J by 3 bases. CDR3 sequence: CASSISASGRSTDTQYF. Here the CDR3 DNA reads TGTGCCAGTAGTATTTCGGCTAGCGGGAGGAGTACAGATACGCAGTATTTT. The variable domain in full, completed from reference TRBV19 and TRBJ2-3, reads DGGITQSPKYLFRKEGQNVTLSCEQNLNHDAMYWYRQDPGQGLRLIYYSQIVNDFQKGDIAEGYSVSREKKESFPLTVTSAQKNPTAFYLCASSISASGRSTDTQYFGPGTRLTVL.

This clone was seen once. This rearrangement joins TRBV7-2 to TRBJ2-3; D gene uncertain. Between the trimmed V and J ends, which lost 1 base and 0 bases, there was a span of 5 bases. Germline CDR1 SGHTA, CDR2 FQGNSA. The CDR3 has 14 amino acids. The CDR3 DNA sequence: TGTGCCAGCAGCTTAGACAGTAGCACAGATACGCAGTATTTT. Its translation: CASSLDSSTDTQYF.

The chain has TRBV7-2 and TRBJ1-5; TRBD1 is a possible D gene (5 bases). CDR3 length equals 15 residues. From germline, CDR1 is SGHTA and CDR2 FQGNSA. Trimming shortened V by 1 base and J by 3 bases, and 10 bases separated the two germline ends. The CDR3 region is CASSLEGANNQPQHF. The CDR3, as DNA: TGTGCCAGCAGCTTAGAAGGGGCCAACAATCAGCCCCAGCATTTT. Filled out from reference TRBV7-2 and TRBJ1-5, the complete variable domain reads GAGVSQSPSNKVTEKGKDVELRCDPISGHTALYWYRQSLGQGLEFLIYFQGNSAPDKSGLPSDRFSAERTGGSVSTLTIQRTQQEDSAVYLCASSLEGANNQPQHFGDGTRLSIL.

The CDR3 reads CASSLSGSSREQYF. CDR3 DNA sequence: TGTGCCAGCAGCTTGAGCGGGAGTAGCCGCGAGCAGTACTTC. The V and J genes are TRBV7-2 and TRBJ2-7; the match to TRBD2 covers 8 bases. The germline CDR1 and CDR2 sequences are SGHTA and FQGNSA. After removal of 3 bases from V and 6 bases from J, the junction contained 7 bases not matched to a gene. The length of the CDR3 is 14 residues.

This sequence joins TRBV30 and TRBJ2-2; D uncertain. The germline V gene encodes CDR1 GTSNPN and CDR2 SVGIG (reference sequence). CDR3 length: 13 residues. The V and J ends lost 3 bases and 7 bases respectively, with 12 bases between them. This CDR3 reads CAWRSSQVGELFF. CDR3 coding DNA: TGTGCCTGGAGGTCCTCCCAGGTCGGGGAGCTGTTTTTT.

This clone was counted once. This chain connects TRBV30 to TRBJ1-5; tentative D call: TRBD1 (6 bases). This CDR3 region has 16 residues. CDR1 and CDR2 from the germline V gene are GTSNPN and SVGIG (reference sequence). V was clipped by 0 bases and J by 3 bases, with 15 bases between them. The CDR3 sequence is CAWSVRRGANNQPQHF. The CDR3, as DNA: TGTGCCTGGAGTGTACGTCGGGGGGCGAACAATCAGCCCCAGCATTTT.

The chain combines TRBV7-2 with TRBJ1-3, with D tentatively TRBD1 (6 bases). The V gene's germline CDR1 is SGHTA and CDR2 FQGNSA. The CDR3 is 15 amino acids. V was shortened by 2 bases and J by 0 bases, with 8 bases between the two germline ends. The CDR3 sequence is CASSLPGHSGNTIYF. The CDR3 DNA is TGTGCCAGCAGCTTACCGGGACACTCTGGAAACACCATATATTTT.

V gene TRBV18 combines with J gene TRBJ1-3; a weak D match, TRBD1 (5 bases). This CDR3 comprises 14 residues. The ends were cut back, 3 bases at V and 13 bases at J, with 19 bases in the middle. Germline V gives CDR1 KGHSH, CDR2 LQKENI. As DNA, the CDR3 is TGTGCCAGCTCACCTGAAGGAGGGGACTGGAATATATATTTT. It yields the protein CASSPEGGDWNIYF. Looking up the rest from reference TRBV18 and TRBJ1-3 gives the full variable domain: NAGVMQNPRHLVRRRGQEARLRCSPMKGHSHVYWYRQLPEEGLKFMVYLQKENIIDESGMPKERFSAEFPKEGPSILRIQQVVRGDSAAYFCASSPEGGDWNIYFGEGSWLTVV.